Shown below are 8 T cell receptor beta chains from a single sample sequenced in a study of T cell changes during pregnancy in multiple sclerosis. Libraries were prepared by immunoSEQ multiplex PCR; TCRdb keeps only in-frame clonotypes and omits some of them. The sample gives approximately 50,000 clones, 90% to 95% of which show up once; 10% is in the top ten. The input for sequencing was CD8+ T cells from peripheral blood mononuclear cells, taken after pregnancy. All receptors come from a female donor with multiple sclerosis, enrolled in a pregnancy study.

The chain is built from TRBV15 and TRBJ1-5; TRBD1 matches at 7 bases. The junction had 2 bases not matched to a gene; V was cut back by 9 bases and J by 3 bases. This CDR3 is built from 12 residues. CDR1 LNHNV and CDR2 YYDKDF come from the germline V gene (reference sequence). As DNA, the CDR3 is TGTGCCACGGGACAGCACAATCAGCCCCAGCATTTT. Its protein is CATGQHNQPQHF.

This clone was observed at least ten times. In DNA, the CDR3 is TGTGCCAGCAGCAGCCGGGACAGTTCCAATGAGCAGTTCTTC. Its translation: CASSSRDSSNEQFF. This chain connects TRBV13 to TRBJ2-1; TRBD1 aligns across 7 bases. V was clipped by 5 bases and J by 6 bases; unmatched bases: 7. Germline lookup yields CDR1 PRHDT and CDR2 FYEKMQ (reference sequence). The CDR3 extends over 14 amino acids. Based on the CDR3 plus reference TRBV13 and TRBJ2-1, the full variable domain is AAGVIQSPRHLIKEKRETATLKCYPIPRHDTVYWYQQGPGQDPQFLISFYEKMQSDKGSIPDRFSAQQFSDYHSELNMSSLELGDSALYFCASSSRDSSNEQFFGPGTRLTVL.

CDR3 nucleotides: TGCAGCGTTGTGGGCGGGGGAAACACCGGGGAGCTGTTTTTT. It specifies CSVVGGGNTGELFF. The chain couples TRBV29-1 to TRBJ2-2; 7 bases agree with TRBD2. V lost 4 bases and J lost 2; bases outside the gene matches: 4. The CDR3 extends over 14 amino acids. Germline loops: CDR1 SQVTM, CDR2 ANQGSEA.

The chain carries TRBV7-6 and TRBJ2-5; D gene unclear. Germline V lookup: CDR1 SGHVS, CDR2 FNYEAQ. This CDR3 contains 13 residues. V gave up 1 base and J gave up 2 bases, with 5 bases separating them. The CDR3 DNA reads TGTGCCAGCAGCTTAGTCGAGCAAGAGACCCAGTACTTC. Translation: CASSLVEQETQYF.

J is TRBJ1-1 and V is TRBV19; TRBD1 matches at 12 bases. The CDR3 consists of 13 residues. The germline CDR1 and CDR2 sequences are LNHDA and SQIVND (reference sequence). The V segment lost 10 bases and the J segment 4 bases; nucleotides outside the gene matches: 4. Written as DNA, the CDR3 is TGTGCCACCGGGACAGGGGGCAGCACTGAAGCTTTCTTT. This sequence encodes CATGTGGSTEAFF.

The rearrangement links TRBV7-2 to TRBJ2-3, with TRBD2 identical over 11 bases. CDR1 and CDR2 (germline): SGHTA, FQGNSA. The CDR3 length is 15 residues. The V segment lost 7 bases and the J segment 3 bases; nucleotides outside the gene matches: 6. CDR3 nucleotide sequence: TGTGCCAGCAAACTCACTAGCGGGGGAACAGATACGCAGTATTTT. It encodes CASKLTSGGTDTQYF.

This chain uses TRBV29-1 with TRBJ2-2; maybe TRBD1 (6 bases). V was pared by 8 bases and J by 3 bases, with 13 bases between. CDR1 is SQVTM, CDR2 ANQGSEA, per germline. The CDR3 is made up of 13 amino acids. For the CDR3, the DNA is TGCAGCTCGACAGGACCTGACACCGGGGAGCTGTTTTTT. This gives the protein CSSTGPDTGELFF.

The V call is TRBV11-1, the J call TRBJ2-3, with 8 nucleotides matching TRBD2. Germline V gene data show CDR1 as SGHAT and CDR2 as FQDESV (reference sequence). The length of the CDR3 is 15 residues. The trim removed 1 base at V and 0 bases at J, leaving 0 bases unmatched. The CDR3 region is CASSLGGGSTDTQYF. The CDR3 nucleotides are TGTGCCAGCAGCTTAGGCGGGGGGAGCACAGATACGCAGTATTTT.